The rows below give T cell receptor beta chains drawn from one sample of a study of shared clonotypes between healthy human individuals. Method: immunoSEQ multiplex PCR; TCRdb's copy keeps in-frame clones and lacks some. The sample lists a few million clones; 90% to 95% were seen once. Sample: naive CD4+ T cells from PBMCs. The receptors come from a man younger than 35 in good health. Some clones in this sample may be carry-over from other donors' samples. The conserved cysteine and the conserved F or W are not part of the CDR3 here. The D gene is left open where the match is weak.

D gene	J gene	V gene	CDR3 protein
TRBD1	TRBJ2-3	TRBV10-3	AIGGVGTDTQY
.	.	TRBV4-1	ASSPAGRQFYEQY
.	TRBJ1-3	TRBV2	ASSAQISGNTIY
TRBD1	TRBJ2-7	TRBV18	ASSRPGQGTYEQY
.	TRBJ2-1	TRBV5-5	ASSLGLLTYNEQF
TRBD1	TRBJ1-2	TRBV29-1	SVEDHPGQGTGYGYT
.	TRBJ1-1	TRBV10-3	ATPGRVVGNTEAF
TRBD1	TRBJ1-1	TRBV6-5	ASRRDRMNTEAF
.	TRBJ2-2	TRBV4-2	ASSQDTGELF
.	TRBJ2-3	TRBV9	ASSVQDTQY
TRBD1	TRBJ2-2	TRBV6-4	ASSSTGAKTGELF
TRBD2	TRBJ2-1	TRBV5-4	ASGAGGSGNEQF
TRBD2	TRBJ2-7	TRBV27	ASSSRGTSGGEQY
TRBD1	TRBJ2-5	TRBV28	ASSLYWKGAVQETQY
TRBD1	TRBJ1-4	TRBV28	ASSSRDRAYEKLF
.	TRBJ2-3	TRBV6-5	ASSLRPPDTQY
TRBD1	TRBJ2-5	TRBV7-9	ASSPGQGLQETQY
.	TRBJ2-2	TRBV5-6	ASSLMLPRSTGELF
.	TRBJ2-5	TRBV5-1	ASSLIGAYQETQY
.	TRBJ2-7	TRBV5-1	ASSLEARTYEQY
.	TRBJ2-1	TRBV7-9	ASSLWGSYNEQF
TRBD2	TRBJ2-2	TRBV5-5	ASSLFTGSGSAGELF
.	TRBJ2-6	TRBV7-7	ASSPRYKSGANVLT
TRBD2	TRBJ2-7	TRBV7-2	ASSLVASGAYEQY
TRBD1	TRBJ1-1	TRBV6-1	ASSGGQGGTEAF
TRBD1	TRBJ1-1	TRBV18	ASSPPVTGWNTEAF
.	TRBJ1-2	TRBV29-1	SVEGQALYGYT
TRBD2	TRBJ2-2	TRBV28	ASRRGLAGGPFVGELF
.	TRBJ2-2	TRBV6-1	ASSEAGRGAGELF
.	TRBJ1-1	TRBV28	ASSLYLGLAEAF
.	TRBJ2-3	TRBV5-1	ASSSGVVSTDTQY
TRBD1	TRBJ1-3	TRBV28	ASSSGGERNTIY
.	TRBJ2-3	TRBV5-6	ASSLGQLITDTQY
.	TRBJ2-1	TRBV29-1	SVEGGRLMSYNEQF
TRBD1	TRBJ1-1	TRBV2	ASSSQGRYTEAF
.	TRBJ2-7	TRBV5-1	ASSLDPTGIYEQY
TRBD2	TRBJ2-3	TRBV7-3	ASSLTALAGGDTQY
.	TRBJ1-5	TRBV11-2	ASSLNNQPQH
TRBD1	TRBJ1-2	TRBV5-4	ASSLAGTGVGYT
.	TRBJ2-7	TRBV11-2	ASSLVVGGTVAYEQY
.	TRBJ2-1	TRBV7-6	ASSLVRGATSEQF
TRBD2	TRBJ2-3	TRBV5-4	ASSFSGGDTDTQY